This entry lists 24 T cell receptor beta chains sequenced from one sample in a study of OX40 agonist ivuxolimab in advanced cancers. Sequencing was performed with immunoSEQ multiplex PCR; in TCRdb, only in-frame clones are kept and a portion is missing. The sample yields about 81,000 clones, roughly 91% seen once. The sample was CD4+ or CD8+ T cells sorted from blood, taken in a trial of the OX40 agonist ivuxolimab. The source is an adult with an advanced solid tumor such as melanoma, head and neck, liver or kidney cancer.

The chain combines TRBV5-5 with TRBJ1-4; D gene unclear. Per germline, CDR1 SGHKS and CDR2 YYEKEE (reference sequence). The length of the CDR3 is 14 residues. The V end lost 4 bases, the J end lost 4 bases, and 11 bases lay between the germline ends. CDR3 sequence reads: CASSRDGVNEKLFF. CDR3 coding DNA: TGTGCCAGCAGCCGTGACGGTGTTAATGAAAAACTGTTTTTT. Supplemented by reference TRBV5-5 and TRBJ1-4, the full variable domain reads DAGVTQSPTHLIKTRGQQVTLRCSPISGHKSVSWYQQVLGQGPQFIFQYYEKEERGRGNFPDRFSARQFPNYSSELNVNALLLGDSALYLCASSRDGVNEKLFFGSGTQLSVL.

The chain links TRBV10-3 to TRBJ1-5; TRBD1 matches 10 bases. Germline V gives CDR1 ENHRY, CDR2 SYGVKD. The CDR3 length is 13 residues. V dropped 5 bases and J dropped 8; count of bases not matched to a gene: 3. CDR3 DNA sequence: TGTGCCATCAGTCGGGACAGGGGAGAGCCCCAGCATTTT. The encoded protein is CAISRDRGEPQHF.

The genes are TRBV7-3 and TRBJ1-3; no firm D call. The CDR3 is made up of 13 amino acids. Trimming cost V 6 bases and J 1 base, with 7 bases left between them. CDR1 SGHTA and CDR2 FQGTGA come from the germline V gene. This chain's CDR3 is CASRGRSGNTIYF. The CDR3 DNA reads TGTGCCAGCAGGGGCCGGTCTGGAAACACCATATATTTT.

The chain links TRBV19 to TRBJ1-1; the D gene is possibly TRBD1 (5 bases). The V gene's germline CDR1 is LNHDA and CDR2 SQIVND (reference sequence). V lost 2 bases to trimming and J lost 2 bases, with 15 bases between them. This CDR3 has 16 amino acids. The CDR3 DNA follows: TGTGCCAGTAGTATAATAGACAGAAGACCCAACACTGAAGCTTTCTTT. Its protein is CASSIIDRRPNTEAFF.

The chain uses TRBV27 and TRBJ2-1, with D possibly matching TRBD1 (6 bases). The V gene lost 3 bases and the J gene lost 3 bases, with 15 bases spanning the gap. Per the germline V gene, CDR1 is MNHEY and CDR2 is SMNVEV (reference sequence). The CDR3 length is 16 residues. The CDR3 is CASSFLQGRVYNEQFF. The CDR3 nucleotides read TGTGCCAGCAGTTTCCTACAGGGCCGGGTCTACAATGAGCAGTTCTTC.

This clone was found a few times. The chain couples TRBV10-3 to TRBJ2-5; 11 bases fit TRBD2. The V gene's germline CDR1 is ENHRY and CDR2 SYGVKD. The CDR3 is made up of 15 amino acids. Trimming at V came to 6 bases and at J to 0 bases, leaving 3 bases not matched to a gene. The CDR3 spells CAISSTSGDQETQYF. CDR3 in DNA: TGTGCCATCAGCTCGACTAGCGGGGACCAAGAGACCCAGTACTTC.

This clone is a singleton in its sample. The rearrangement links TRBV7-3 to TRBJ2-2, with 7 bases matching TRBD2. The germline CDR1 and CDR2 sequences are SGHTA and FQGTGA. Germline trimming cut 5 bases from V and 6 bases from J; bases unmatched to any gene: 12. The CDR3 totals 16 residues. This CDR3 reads CASSPRSGGGSGELFF. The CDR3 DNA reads TGTGCCAGCAGCCCCCGCTCTGGGGGGGGGTCCGGGGAGCTGTTTTTT.

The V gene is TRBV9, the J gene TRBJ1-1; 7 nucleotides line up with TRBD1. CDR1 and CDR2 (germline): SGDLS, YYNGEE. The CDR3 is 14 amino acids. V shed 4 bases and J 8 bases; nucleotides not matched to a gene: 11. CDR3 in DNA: TGTGCCAGCAGCTCCTTAACCGACAGGGAGGAAGCTTTCTTT. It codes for CASSSLTDREEAFF. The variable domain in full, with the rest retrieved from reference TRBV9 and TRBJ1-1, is DSGVTQTPKHLITATGQRVTLRCSPRSGDLSVYWYQQSLDQGLQFLIQYYNGEERAKGNILERFSAQQFPDLHSELNLSSLELGDSALYFCASSSLTDREEAFFGQGTRLTVV.

The CDR3 protein is CASSISRDGYTF. For the CDR3, the DNA is TGTGCCAGTAGTATATCGAGGGATGGCTACACCTTC. V and J are TRBV19 and TRBJ1-2; D gene ambiguous. The length of the CDR3 is 12 residues. V shed 2 bases and J shed 6 bases, with 7 bases lying between them. The germline V gene encodes CDR1 LNHDA and CDR2 SQIVND (reference sequence).

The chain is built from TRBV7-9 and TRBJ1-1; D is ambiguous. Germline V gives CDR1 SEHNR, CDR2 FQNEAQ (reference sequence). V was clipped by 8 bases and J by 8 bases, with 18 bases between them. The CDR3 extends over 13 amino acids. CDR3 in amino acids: CASSLIGYGEAFF. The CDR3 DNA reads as TGTGCCAGCTCCCTGATCGGGTATGGGGAAGCTTTCTTT.

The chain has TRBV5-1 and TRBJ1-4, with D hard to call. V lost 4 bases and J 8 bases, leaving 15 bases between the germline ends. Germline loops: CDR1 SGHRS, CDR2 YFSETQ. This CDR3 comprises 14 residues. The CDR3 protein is CASSPRSPGEKLFF. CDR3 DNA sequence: TGCGCCAGCAGCCCCCGATCCCCTGGGGAAAAACTGTTTTTT.

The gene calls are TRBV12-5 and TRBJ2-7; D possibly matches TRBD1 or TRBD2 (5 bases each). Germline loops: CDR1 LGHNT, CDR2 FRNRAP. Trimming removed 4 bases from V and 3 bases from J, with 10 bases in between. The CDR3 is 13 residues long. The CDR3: CASGWDRDYEQYF. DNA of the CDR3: TGTGCTAGTGGTTGGGACCGGGACTACGAGCAGTACTTC.

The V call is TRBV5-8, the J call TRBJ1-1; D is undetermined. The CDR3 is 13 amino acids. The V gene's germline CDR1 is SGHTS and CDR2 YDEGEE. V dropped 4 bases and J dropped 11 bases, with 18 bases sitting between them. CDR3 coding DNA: TGTGCCAGCAGCGTGGTCCAGGCTCGTGTGGCTTTCTTT. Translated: CASSVVQARVAFF.

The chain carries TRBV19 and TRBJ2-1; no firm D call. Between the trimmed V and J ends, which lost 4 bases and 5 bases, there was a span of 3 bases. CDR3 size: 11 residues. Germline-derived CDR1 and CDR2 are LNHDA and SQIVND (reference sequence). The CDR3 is CASSRDNEQFF. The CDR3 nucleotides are TGTGCCAGTAGTAGAGACAATGAGCAGTTCTTC.

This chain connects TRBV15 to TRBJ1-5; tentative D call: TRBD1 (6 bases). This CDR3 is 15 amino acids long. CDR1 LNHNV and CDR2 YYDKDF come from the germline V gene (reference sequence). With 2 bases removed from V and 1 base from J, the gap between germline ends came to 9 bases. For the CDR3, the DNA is TGTGCCACCAGCAGAAGGGGGGAAAGCAATCAGCCCCAGCATTTT. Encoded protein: CATSRRGESNQPQHF.

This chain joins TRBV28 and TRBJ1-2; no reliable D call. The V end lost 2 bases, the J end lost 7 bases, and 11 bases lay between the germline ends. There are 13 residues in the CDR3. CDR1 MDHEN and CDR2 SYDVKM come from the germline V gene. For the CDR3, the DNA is TGTGCCAGCAGTTTAGAGGCACGACGTGGCTACACCTTC. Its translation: CASSLEARRGYTF.

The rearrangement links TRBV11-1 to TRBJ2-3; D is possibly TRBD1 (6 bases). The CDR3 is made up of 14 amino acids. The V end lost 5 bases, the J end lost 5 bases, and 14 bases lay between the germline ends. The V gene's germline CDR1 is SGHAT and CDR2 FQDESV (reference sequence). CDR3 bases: TGTGCCAGCAGCACCCGGACAGCAGAAGATACGCAGTATTTT. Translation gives CASSTRTAEDTQYF.

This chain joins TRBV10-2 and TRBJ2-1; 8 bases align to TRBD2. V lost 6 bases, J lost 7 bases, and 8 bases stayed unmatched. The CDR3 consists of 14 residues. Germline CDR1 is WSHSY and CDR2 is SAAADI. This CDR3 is CASSPGGIGNEQFF. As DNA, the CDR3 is TGCGCCAGCAGCCCGGGGGGGATCGGGAATGAGCAGTTCTTC.

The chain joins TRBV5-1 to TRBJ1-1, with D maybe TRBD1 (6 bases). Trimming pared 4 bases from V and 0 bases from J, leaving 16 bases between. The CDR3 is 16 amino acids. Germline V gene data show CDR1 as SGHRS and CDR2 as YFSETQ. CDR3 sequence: CASSTEVQGLNTEAFF. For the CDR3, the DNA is TGCGCCAGCAGCACAGAGGTACAGGGTCTGAACACTGAAGCTTTCTTT.

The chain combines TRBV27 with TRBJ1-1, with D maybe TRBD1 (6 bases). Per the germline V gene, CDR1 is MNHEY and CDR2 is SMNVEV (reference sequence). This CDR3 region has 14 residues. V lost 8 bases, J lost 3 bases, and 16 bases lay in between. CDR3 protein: CASANREGYTEAFF. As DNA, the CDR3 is TGTGCCAGCGCCAACAGGGAGGGGTACACTGAAGCTTTCTTT.

CDR3 region: CSRGGPGETQYF. CDR3 bases: TGCAGCCGAGGGGGTCCGGGGGAGACCCAGTACTTC. The chain employs TRBV29-1 and TRBJ2-5; TRBD1 might be the D (6 bases). The CDR3 spans 12 residues. Germline V CDR1 and CDR2: SQVTM, ANQGSEA. V was pared by 8 bases and J by 5 bases, with 15 bases between.

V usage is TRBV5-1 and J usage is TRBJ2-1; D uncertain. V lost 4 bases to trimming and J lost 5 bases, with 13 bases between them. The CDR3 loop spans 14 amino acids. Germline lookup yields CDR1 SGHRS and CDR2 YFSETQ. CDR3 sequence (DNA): TGCGCCAGCAGCCCTCAGTCTATGGACAATGAGCAGTTCTTC. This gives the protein CASSPQSMDNEQFF.

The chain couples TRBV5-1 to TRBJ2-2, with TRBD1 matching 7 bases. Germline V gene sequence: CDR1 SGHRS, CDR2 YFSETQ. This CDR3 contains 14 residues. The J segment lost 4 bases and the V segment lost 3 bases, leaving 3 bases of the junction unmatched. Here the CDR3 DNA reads TGCGCCAGCAGCTCGTCAGGGGGCACCGGGGAGCTGTTTTTT. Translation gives CASSSSGGTGELFF.

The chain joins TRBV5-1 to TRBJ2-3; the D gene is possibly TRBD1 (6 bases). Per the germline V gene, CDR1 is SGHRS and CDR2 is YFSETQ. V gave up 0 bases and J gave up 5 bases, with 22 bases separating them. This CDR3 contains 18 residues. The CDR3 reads CASSLAPQLVGAGDTQYF. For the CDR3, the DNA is TGCGCCAGCAGCTTGGCCCCCCAACTAGTGGGGGCTGGAGATACGCAGTATTTT.